This TCR beta chain was sequenced in a study of cytomegalovirus exposure and HLA in healthy donors. Broader study findings: Previous analysis showed most TCR beta V segments were productive about 87% or about 30% of the time. It was 164 TCR beta chains that were listed as cytomegalovirus-associated.

60 Vbeta and 13 Jbeta primers were used in PCR. Clones were read by immunoSEQ multiplex PCR, and TCRdb kept only the in-frame ones, dropping some. The repertoire has tens of thousands of clones, around 72% of them found once; the top ten carry roughly 3.3%. This CDR3 has 14 amino acids. In germline, CDR1 is SQVTM, CDR2 ANQGSEA. V lost 7 bases and J 5 bases, leaving 20 bases between the germline ends. This clone has just one count. Its specificity is not known. The J gene is TRBJ1-2, the V gene TRBV29-1, with D possibly being TRBD1 (5 bases). This TCR was recovered from a woman aged 25-40 years in good health and CMV-seronegative. Specimen: PBMCs. In nucleotides, the CDR3 is TGCAGCGCCGGTAGGGGCCGATCACCGTATGGCTACACCTTC. Translation: CSAGRGRSPYGYTF.